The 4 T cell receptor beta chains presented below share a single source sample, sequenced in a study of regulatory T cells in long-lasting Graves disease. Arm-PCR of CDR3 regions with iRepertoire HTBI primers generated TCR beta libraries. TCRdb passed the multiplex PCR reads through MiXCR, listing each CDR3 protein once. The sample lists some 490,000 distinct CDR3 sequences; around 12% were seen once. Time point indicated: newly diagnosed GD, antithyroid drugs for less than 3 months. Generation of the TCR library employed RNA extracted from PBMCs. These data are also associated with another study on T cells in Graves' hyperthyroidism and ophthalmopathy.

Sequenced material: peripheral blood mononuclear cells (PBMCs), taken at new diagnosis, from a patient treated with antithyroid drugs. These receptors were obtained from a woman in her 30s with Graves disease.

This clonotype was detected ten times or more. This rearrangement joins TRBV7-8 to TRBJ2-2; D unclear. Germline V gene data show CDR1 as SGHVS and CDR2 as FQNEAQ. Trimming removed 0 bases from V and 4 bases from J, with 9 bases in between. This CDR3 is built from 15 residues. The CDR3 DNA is TGTGCCAGCAGCTTAGCATTACCGTTCACCGGGGAGCTGTTTTTT. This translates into CASSLALPFTGELFF.

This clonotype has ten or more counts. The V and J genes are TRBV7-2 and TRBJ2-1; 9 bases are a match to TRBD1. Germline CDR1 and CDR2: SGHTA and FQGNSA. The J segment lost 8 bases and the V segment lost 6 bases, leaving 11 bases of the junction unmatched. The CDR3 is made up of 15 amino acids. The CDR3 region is CASSRRNRGQYEQFF. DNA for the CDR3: TGTGCCAGCAGTCGAAGGAACAGGGGGCAATATGAGCAGTTCTTC.

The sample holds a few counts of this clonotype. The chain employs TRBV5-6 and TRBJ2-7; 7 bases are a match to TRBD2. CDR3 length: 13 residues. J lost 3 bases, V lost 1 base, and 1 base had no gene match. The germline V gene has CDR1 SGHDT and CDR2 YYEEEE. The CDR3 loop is CASSLPSGYEQYF. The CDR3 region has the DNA TGTGCCAGCAGCTTGCCTAGCGGCTACGAGCAGTACTTC.

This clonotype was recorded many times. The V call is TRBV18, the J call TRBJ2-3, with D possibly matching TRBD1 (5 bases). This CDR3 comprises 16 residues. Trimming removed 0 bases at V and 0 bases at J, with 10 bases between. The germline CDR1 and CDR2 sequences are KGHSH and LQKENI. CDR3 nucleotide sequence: TGTGCCAGCTCACCACCGGGGCTGGAAAGCACAGATACGCAGTATTTT. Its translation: CASSPPGLESTDTQYF.